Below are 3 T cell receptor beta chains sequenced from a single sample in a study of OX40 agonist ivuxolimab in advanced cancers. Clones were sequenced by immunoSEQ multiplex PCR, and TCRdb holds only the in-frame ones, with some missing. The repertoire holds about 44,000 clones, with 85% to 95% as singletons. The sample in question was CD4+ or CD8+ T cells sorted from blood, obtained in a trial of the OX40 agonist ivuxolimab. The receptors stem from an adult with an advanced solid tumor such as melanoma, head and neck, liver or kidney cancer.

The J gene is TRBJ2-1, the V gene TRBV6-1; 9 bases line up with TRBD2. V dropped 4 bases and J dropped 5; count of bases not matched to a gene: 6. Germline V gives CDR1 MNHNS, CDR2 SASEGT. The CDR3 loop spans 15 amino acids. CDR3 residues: CASSASSGTNNEQFF. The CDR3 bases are TGTGCCAGCAGTGCCTCTAGCGGGACCAACAATGAGCAGTTCTTC.

The CDR3: CASSQPGQGAFRSEKLFF. DNA for the CDR3: TGCGCCAGCAGCCAGCCTGGACAGGGGGCGTTTCGGAGTGAAAAACTGTTTTTT. The chain uses TRBV4-3 and TRBJ1-4; 11 bases map to TRBD1. V shed 3 bases and J 7 bases; nucleotides not matched to a gene: 13. The CDR3 spans 18 residues. Germline V CDR1 and CDR2: LGHNA, YSLEER.

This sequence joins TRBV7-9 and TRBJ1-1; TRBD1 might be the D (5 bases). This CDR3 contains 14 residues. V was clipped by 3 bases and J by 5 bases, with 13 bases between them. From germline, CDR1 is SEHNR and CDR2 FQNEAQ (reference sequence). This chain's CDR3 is CASSFFGGGTEAFF. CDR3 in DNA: TGTGCCAGCAGCTTCTTTGGCGGGGGGACTGAAGCTTTCTTT.